The 20 T cell receptor beta chains in this list originate from one sample, sequenced in a study of cytomegalovirus exposure and HLA in healthy donors. The PCR used 60 Vbeta and 13 Jbeta primers. The repertoire was sequenced with immunoSEQ multiplex PCR; TCRdb's copy has only in-frame clones and lacks some. This table has 190,000 or so clones, around four fifths appearing once. The sample comprised PBMCs. The source of these receptors is a woman in her 50s in good health and CMV-seropositive.

The rearrangement joins TRBV14 to TRBJ2-1, with a tentative D call TRBD2 (5 bases). V was trimmed by 5 bases and J by 7 bases, leaving 18 bases between them. The V gene's germline CDR1 is SGHDN and CDR2 FVKESK. This CDR3 is 15 amino acids long. The CDR3 spells CASSYGLFRLNEQFF. The CDR3 nucleotides read TGTGCCAGCAGCTACGGACTTTTCCGCTTGAATGAGCAGTTCTTC.

The V call is TRBV19, the J call TRBJ2-4; D possibly corresponds to TRBD2 (6 bases). Looked up from germline, CDR1 is LNHDA and CDR2 is SQIVND (reference sequence). CDR3 length: 15 amino acids. The CDR3, as DNA: TGTAAGAAGGGGAGGACACCTCTAGCCAAAAACATTCAGTACTTC. Encoded protein: CKKGRTPLAKNIQYF.

This clone was observed a few times. V usage is TRBV7-8 and J usage is TRBJ2-5; tentative D call: TRBD1 (5 bases). This CDR3 is 13 amino acids long. Deletions cut 0 bases from V and 3 bases from J, with 5 bases between. Germline CDR1 is SGHVS and CDR2 is FQNEAQ. This CDR3 is CASSLAREETQYF. The CDR3 nucleotides read TGTGCCAGCAGCTTAGCCAGGGAAGAGACCCAGTACTTC.

This rearrangement joins TRBV19 to TRBJ2-7, with D possibly TRBD1 on 7 matching bases. CDR1 and CDR2 from the germline V gene are LNHDA and SQIVND (reference sequence). The CDR3 spans 15 residues. The germline V and J ends were trimmed by 5 bases and 6 bases, with 20 bases remaining between them. The CDR3 coding sequence is TGTGCCAGTAGTTTAGCGACAGGGCGGGATCGCGAGCAGTACTTC. It codes for CASSLATGRDREQYF.

This clone appeared once. CDR3 loop: CASSDDRTGSIRSRAYEQYF. In DNA form, the CDR3 reads TGTGCCAGCAGTGACGACAGGACAGGAAGTATTCGAAGCAGGGCCTACGAGCAGTACTTC. This chain joins TRBV6-1 and TRBJ2-7; 7 bases line up with TRBD1. The CDR3 is 20 residues long. Germline trimming cut 3 bases from V and 2 bases from J; bases unmatched to any gene: 22. Germline V CDR1 and CDR2: MNHNS, SASEGT.

This clone was recorded only once. The chain joins TRBV6-5 to TRBJ2-3; D call uncertain. The germline gives CDR1 MNHEY, CDR2 SVGAGI. The ends were cut back, 0 bases at V and 3 bases at J, with 13 bases in the middle. The length of the CDR3 is 16 residues. Here the CDR3 reads CASSYSLALQTDTQYF. The DNA of the CDR3 is TGTGCCAGCAGTTACTCCCTGGCGTTACAGACAGATACGCAGTATTTT.

The V and J genes are TRBV4-3 and TRBJ2-7; 8 nucleotides agree with TRBD2. This CDR3 spans 16 amino acids. From germline, CDR1 is LGHNA and CDR2 YSLEER. V shed 0 bases, J shed 0 bases, and the junction held 4 bases outside the gene matches. CDR3 loop: CASSQEERGNSYEQYF. The CDR3 DNA reads TGCGCCAGCAGCCAAGAGGAGCGGGGGAACTCCTACGAGCAGTACTTC.

This clone has just one count. The junction differs from germline at one of its ends, possibly a read error. The same CDR3 also results from other DNA sequences found in this sample. The genes are TRBV28 and TRBJ1-5; D is possibly TRBD1 (6 bases). The CDR3 runs 16 residues. Germline V CDR1 and CDR2: MDHEN, SYDVKM. CDR3 in amino acids: CASSAWGRGDNQPQHF. In DNA, the CDR3 is TGTGCCAGCAGTGCTTGGGGCAGGGGAGACAATCAGCCTCAGCATTTT.

This sequence joins TRBV6-1 and TRBJ1-3, with D perhaps TRBD1 (6 bases). V was cut by 6 bases and J by 4 bases, with 16 bases left in between. The germline gives CDR1 MNHNS, CDR2 SASEGT. The CDR3 is 15 amino acids. The CDR3 protein is CASSVTGLKGNTIYF. The CDR3 DNA is TGTGCCAGCAGCGTTACAGGGTTGAAGGGAAACACCATATATTTT.

This sequence joins TRBV7-9 and TRBJ1-2; perhaps TRBD1 as D (5 bases). V gave up 2 bases and J gave up 8 bases, with 12 bases separating them. The CDR3 contains 13 residues. CDR1 is SEHNR and CDR2 is FQNEAQ in the germline V gene (reference sequence). The CDR3 sequence: CASSLNGQGGYTF. CDR3 DNA: TGTGCCAGCAGCTTAAATGGGCAGGGCGGCTACACCTTC.

V and J are TRBV6-1 and TRBJ1-1; possibly TRBD1 for D (5 bases). Germline CDR1 reads MNHNS; CDR2 reads SASEGT. This CDR3 is 13 amino acids long. Trimming removed 6 bases from V and 1 base from J, with 9 bases in between. The DNA for the CDR3 is TGTGCCAGCAGGGCCGACAGGAACACTGAAGCTTTCTTT. It translates to CASRADRNTEAFF.

J is TRBJ1-2 and V is TRBV19; TRBD1 matches at 7 bases. Germline V gene data show CDR1 as LNHDA and CDR2 as SQIVND (reference sequence). The CDR3 runs 16 residues. V dropped 4 bases and J dropped 1; count of bases not matched to a gene: 9. CDR3 in amino acids: CASSTSGTAINYGYTF. CDR3 bases: TGTGCCAGTAGTACTTCCGGGACAGCGATTAACTATGGCTACACCTTC.

This chain uses TRBV2 with TRBJ2-3; a possible D gene is TRBD2 (6 bases). This CDR3 has 16 amino acids. Trimming took off 6 bases at V and 6 bases at J, with 22 bases between the two ends. The germline CDR1 and CDR2 sequences are SNHLY and FYNNEI. The CDR3 DNA reads TGTGCCAGCAGGGTTATAAGGACTACCATCCTGGATACGCAGTATTTT. Encoded protein: CASRVIRTTILDTQYF.

The genes are TRBV5-4 and TRBJ1-2; possibly TRBD1 for D (5 bases). CDR3 length: 14 residues. Per the germline V gene, CDR1 is SGHNT and CDR2 is YYREEE (reference sequence). V was pared by 1 base and J by 6 bases, with 13 bases between. Here the CDR3 reads CASSLNAGDDGYTF. The CDR3 DNA is TGTGCCAGCAGCTTGAATGCGGGGGACGATGGCTACACCTTC.

The V and J genes are TRBV7-2 and TRBJ1-2; TRBD1 aligns across 7 bases. This CDR3 has 14 residues. Per the germline V gene, CDR1 is SGHTA and CDR2 is FQGNSA. The ends lost 1 base at V and 7 bases at J; junction bases unmatched: 6. CDR3 coding DNA: TGTGCCAGCAGCTTAGACAGGGGCCGCGGTGGCTACACCTTC. This sequence encodes CASSLDRGRGGYTF.

The chain joins TRBV5-1 to TRBJ2-5; D is perhaps TRBD2 (5 bases). The CDR3 contains 12 residues. The germline CDR1 and CDR2 sequences are SGHRS and YFSETQ. With 4 bases removed from V and 5 bases from J, the gap between germline ends came to 9 bases. The CDR3 is CASSIGGETQYF. CDR3 nucleotides: TGCGCCAGCAGCATTGGCGGGGAGACCCAGTACTTC.

DNA for the CDR3: TGCAGCGTTGAAGGACCCGGGACAGTATACGAGCAGTACTTC. Translation: CSVEGPGTVYEQYF. The J gene is TRBJ2-7, the V gene TRBV29-1, with 7 bases lining up with TRBD1. Trimming took 1 base from V and 4 from J; bases not matched to a gene: 7. The germline CDR1 and CDR2 sequences are SQVTM and ANQGSEA. The CDR3 has 14 residues.

This sequence joins TRBV4-1 and TRBJ2-5; 8 bases line up with TRBD2. Germline CDR1 is MGHRA and CDR2 is YSYEKL. Trimming at V came to 1 base and at J to 3 bases, leaving 1 base not matched to a gene. CDR3 length: 14 residues. The CDR3 bases are TGCGCCAGCAGCCAAGTAGCGGGAAAAGAGACCCAGTACTTC. Its translation: CASSQVAGKETQYF.

The chain combines TRBV15 with TRBJ2-7; tentatively, D is TRBD2 (5 bases). CDR1 is LNHNV, CDR2 YYDKDF, per germline (reference sequence). V was cut by 5 bases and J by 3 bases, with 20 bases left in between. CDR3 length equals 16 residues. CDR3 bases: TGTGCCACCAGCCTCGGGGAGAGTCCGGCGGGCTACGAGCAGTACTTC. It encodes CATSLGESPAGYEQYF. The whole variable domain, filled in from reference TRBV15 and TRBJ2-7, reads DAMVIQNPRYQVTQFGKPVTLSCSQTLNHNVMYWYQQKSSQAPKLLFHYYDKDFNNEADTPDNFQSRRPNTSFCFLDIRSPGLGDTAMYLCATSLGESPAGYEQYFGPGTRLTVT.

This chain uses TRBV5-1 with TRBJ2-5, with D possibly matching TRBD2 (7 bases). The CDR3 has 16 amino acids. Germline lookup yields CDR1 SGHRS and CDR2 YFSETQ. Trimming stripped 7 bases from V and 1 base from J, with 20 bases between. The CDR3 protein is CASARGALLGQETQYF. In nucleotides, the CDR3 is TGCGCCAGCGCACGGGGGGCGCTCCTAGGCCAAGAGACCCAGTACTTC.